Included here is one TCR beta chain sequence, with context. The assay was immunoSEQ multiplex PCR, and TCRdb's table has in-frame clones only and misses some. The table has more than 150,000 clones, 93% seen once. The data are from a study of control samples from healthy donors and cancer patients. V lost 1 base and J lost 6, with 13 bases in between. Germline CDR1 is SGHTA and CDR2 is FQGNSA. The CDR3 has 14 residues. Material for sequencing was blood. The rearrangement uses TRBV7-2 and TRBJ2-7; D ambiguous. This receptor was identified in a man aged 45-65 years in good health. The CDR3 DNA reads TGTGCCAGCAGCTTAGAGGTGGTTGCTCTCGAGCAGTACTTC. Translated: CASSLEVVALEQYF.